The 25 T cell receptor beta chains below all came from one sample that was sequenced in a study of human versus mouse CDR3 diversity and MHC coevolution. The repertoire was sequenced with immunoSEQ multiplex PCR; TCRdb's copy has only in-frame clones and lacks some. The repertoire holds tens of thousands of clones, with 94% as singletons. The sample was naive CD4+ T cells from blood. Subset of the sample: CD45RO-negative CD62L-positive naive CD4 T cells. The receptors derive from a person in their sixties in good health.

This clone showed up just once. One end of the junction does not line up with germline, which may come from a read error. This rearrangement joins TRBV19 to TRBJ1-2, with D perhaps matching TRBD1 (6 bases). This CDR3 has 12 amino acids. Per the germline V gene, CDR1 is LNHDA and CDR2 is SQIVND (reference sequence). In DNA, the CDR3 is TGTGTCAGTAGTATACAGGGTTATGGCTACACCTTC. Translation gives CVSSIQGYGYTF.

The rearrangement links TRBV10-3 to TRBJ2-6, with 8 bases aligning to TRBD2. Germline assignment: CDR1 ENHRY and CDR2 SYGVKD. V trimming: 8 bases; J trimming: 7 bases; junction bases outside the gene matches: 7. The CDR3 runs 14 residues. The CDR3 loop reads CAIGRGGEANVLTF. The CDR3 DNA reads TGTGCCATCGGACGGGGGGGGGAAGCCAACGTCCTGACTTTC.

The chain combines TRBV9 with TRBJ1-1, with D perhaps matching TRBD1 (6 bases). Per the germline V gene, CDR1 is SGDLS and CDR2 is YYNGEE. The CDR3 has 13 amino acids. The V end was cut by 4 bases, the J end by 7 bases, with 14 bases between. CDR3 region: CASSTRGEGEAFF. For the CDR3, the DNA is TGTGCCAGCAGCACAAGGGGGGAGGGTGAAGCTTTCTTT.

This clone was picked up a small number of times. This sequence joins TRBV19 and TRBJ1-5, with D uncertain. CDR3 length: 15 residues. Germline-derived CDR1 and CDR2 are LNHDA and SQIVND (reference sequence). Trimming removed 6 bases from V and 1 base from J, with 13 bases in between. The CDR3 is CASRMLLASNQPQHF. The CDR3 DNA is TGTGCCAGTAGAATGCTACTTGCAAGCAATCAGCCCCAGCATTTT.

The CDR3 loop is CASSSRMGRNTEAFF. CDR3 in DNA: TGTGCCAGCAGCTCCCGGATGGGGAGAAACACTGAAGCTTTCTTT. The gene calls are TRBV7-9 and TRBJ1-1; no clear D gene. Germline V CDR1 and CDR2: SEHNR, FQNEAQ (reference sequence). V was trimmed by 4 bases and J by 2 bases, leaving 14 bases between them. CDR3 size: 15 residues.

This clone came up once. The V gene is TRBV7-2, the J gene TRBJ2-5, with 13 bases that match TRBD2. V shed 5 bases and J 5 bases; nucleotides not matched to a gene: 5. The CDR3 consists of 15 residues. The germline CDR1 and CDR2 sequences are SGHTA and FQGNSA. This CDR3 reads CASSLGLAGVETQYF. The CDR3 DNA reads TGTGCCAGCAGCCTCGGACTAGCGGGAGTGGAGACCCAGTACTTC.

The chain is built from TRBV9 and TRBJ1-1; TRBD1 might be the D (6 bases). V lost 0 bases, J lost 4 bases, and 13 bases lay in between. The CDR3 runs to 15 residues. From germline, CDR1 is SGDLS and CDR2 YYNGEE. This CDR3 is CASSVGSGEGTEAFF. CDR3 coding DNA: TGTGCCAGCAGCGTAGGTTCAGGGGAAGGCACTGAAGCTTTCTTT.

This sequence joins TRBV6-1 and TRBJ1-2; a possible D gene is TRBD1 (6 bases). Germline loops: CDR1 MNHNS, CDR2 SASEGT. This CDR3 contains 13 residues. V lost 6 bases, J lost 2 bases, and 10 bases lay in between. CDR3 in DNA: TGTGCCAGCAGCGGACAGTTAAACTATGGCTACACCTTC. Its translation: CASSGQLNYGYTF.

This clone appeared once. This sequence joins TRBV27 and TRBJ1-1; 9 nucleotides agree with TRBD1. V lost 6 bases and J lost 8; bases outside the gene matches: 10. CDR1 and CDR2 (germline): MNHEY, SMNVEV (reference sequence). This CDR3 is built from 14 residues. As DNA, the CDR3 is TGTGCCAGCAGCCAAACCGCAGGGACAGGGGAAGCTTTCTTT. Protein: CASSQTAGTGEAFF.

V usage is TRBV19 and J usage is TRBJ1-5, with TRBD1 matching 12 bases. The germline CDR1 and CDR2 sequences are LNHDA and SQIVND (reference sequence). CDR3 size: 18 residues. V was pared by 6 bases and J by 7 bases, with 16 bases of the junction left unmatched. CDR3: CASSPGGGTGGVRQPQHF. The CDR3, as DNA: TGTGCCAGTAGCCCCGGCGGGGGGACAGGGGGCGTCCGGCAGCCCCAGCATTTT.

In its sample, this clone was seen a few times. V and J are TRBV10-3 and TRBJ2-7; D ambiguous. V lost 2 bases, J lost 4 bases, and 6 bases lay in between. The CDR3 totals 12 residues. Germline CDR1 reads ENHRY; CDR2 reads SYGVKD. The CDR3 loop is CAISETDYEQYF. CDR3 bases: TGTGCCATCAGTGAGACAGATTACGAGCAGTACTTC.

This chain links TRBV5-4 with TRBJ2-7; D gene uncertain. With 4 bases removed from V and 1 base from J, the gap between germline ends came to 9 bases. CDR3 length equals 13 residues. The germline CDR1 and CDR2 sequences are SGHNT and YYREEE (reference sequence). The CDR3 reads CASSQQVSYEQYF. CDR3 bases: TGTGCCAGCAGCCAGCAGGTGTCCTACGAGCAGTACTTC.

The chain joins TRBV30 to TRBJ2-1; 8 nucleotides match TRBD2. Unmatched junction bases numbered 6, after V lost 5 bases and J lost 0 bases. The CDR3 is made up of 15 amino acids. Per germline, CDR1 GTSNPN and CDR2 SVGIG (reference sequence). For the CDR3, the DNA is TGTGCCTGGCTAGCGGGCCGTAGCTCCTACAATGAGCAGTTCTTC. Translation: CAWLAGRSSYNEQFF.

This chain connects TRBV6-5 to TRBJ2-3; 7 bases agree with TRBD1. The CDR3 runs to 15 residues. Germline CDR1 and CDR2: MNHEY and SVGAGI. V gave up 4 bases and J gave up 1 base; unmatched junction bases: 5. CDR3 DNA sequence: TGTGCCAGCAGTTCGCCCACAGGGGGCACAGATACGCAGTATTTT. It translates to CASSSPTGGTDTQYF.

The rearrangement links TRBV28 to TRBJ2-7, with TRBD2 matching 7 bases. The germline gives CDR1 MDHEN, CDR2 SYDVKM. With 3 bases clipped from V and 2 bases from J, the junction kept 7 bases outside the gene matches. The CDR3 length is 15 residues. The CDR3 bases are TGTGCCAGCAGTTTGGCGGGAGAGGCCACCTACGAGCAGTACTTC. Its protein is CASSLAGEATYEQYF.

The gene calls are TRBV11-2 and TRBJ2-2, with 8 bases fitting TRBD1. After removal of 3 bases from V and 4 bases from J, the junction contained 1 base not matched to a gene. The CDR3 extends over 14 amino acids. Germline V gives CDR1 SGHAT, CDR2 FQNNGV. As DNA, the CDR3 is TGTGCCAGCAGCTTCACAGGGGGCACCGGGGAGCTGTTTTTT. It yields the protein CASSFTGGTGELFF.

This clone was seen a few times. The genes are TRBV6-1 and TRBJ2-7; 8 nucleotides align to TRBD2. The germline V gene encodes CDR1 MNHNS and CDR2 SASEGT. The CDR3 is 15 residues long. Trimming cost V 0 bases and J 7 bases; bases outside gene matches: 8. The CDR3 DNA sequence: TGTGCCAGCAGTGAAGCGAGCGGGACGGGGGGGGAGCAGTACTTC. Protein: CASSEASGTGGEQYF.

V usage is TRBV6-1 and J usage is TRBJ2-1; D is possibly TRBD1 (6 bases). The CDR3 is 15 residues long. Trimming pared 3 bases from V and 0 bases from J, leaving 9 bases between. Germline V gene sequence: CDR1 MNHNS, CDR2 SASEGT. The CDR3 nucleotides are TGTGCCAGCAGTGACGACAGGATCTCCTACAATGAGCAGTTCTTC. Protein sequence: CASSDDRISYNEQFF.

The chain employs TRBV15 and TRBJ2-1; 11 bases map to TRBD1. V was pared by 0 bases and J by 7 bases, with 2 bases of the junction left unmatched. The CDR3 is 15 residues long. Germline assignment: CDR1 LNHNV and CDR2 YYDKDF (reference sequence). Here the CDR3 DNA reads TGTGCCACCAGCAGAGATGGGACAGGGGGGAATGAGCAGTTCTTC. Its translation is CATSRDGTGGNEQFF.

CDR3 nucleotide sequence: TGTGCCAGTAGTATACAGGATGTCGGCAATCAGCCCCAGCATTTT. As protein: CASSIQDVGNQPQHF. This chain joins TRBV19 and TRBJ1-5; no clear D. The CDR3 extends over 15 amino acids. V lost 2 bases and J 2 bases, leaving 10 bases between the germline ends. The germline V gene has CDR1 LNHDA and CDR2 SQIVND (reference sequence).

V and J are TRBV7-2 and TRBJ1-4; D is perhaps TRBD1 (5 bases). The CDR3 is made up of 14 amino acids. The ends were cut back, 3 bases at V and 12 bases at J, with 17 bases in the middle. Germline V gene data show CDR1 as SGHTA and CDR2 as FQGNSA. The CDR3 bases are TGTGCCAGCAGCTTGGATAGCGTCGGGGGGGAACTGTTTTTT. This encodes CASSLDSVGGELFF.

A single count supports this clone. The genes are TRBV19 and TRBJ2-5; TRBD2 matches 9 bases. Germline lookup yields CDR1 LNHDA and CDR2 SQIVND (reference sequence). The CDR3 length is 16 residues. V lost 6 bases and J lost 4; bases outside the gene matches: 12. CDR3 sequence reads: CASSPTSGLAPETQYF. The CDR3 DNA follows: TGTGCCAGTAGCCCGACTAGCGGCCTGGCCCCAGAGACCCAGTACTTC.

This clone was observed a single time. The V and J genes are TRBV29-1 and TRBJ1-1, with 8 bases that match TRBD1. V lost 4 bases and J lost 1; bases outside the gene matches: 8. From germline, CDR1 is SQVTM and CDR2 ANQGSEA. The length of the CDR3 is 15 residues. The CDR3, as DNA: TGCAGCGTTGGAGGGGCAGGGGGCGGGAACACTGAAGCTTTCTTT. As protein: CSVGGAGGGNTEAFF.

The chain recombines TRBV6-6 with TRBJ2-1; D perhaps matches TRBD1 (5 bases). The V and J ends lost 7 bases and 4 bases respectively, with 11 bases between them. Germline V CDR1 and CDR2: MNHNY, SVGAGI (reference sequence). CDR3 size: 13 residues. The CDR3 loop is CASKMTEYNEQFF. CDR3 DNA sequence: TGTGCCAGCAAGATGACAGAATACAATGAGCAGTTCTTC.

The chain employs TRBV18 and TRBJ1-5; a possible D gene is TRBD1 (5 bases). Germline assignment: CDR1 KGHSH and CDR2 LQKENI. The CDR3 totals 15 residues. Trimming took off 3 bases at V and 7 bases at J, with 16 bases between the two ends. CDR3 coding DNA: TGTGCCAGCTCACCCGGCAGGGAGGCAGGACAGCCCCAGCATTTT. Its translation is CASSPGREAGQPQHF.